The text below deals with one TCR beta chain. Its cognate antigen has yet to be identified. The data were taken from a study of monozygotic twins with inflammatory bowel disease (dated by TCRdb to between 2018 and 2021). For the wider study: In total, roughly 28 monozygotic twin pairs made up the full study: 19 Danish pairs, all IBD-discordant, plus nine German pairs, of which four were IBD-concordant and five were IBD-discordant. The search for disease-associated traits relied mainly on comparing, within discordant pairs, IBD patients with their genetically identical healthy co-twins. Each individual had, on average, about 151 000 unique TCRalpha sequences and 181 000 unique TCRbeta sequences available for analysis. The study at large found these results: Background noise and inter-individual variability may have been introduced into the repertoires by the differing immunosuppressive treatments among patients. No single strong signal or clonotype linked to IBD turned up in the results, so the idea that one exists was not supported. IBD patients shared fewer clonotypes with other individuals than healthy twins did, most markedly in patients showing signs of disease activity. The analysis was unable to tell apart different T cell subtypes. Measured by the inverse Simpson index, TCRbeta repertoire diversity was lower in IBD patients than in their healthy co-twins. No difference in repertoire similarity was observed between concordant and discordant twins, possibly owing to limited statistical power.

Receptors were amplified or captured by 5' RACE. The input for every TCR library was 3,500 to 4,000 ng of total RNA. For each sample, cDNA synthesis was carried out in eight separate reactions using SMARTScribe reverse transcriptase. During cDNA synthesis, template switching was used to introduce unique molecular identifiers that contained a 6-nucleotide sample barcode. TCRalpha and TCRbeta cDNA was amplified by two nested PCRs of approximately 17 and 9 cycles, with bead purification after each PCR. Before amplification, the cDNA was treated with uracil DNA-glycosylase and purified using the QIAquick PCR purification kit. In the second PCR, Illumina TruSeq-compatible adapters and sample-specific barcodes were added. TapeStation and Qubit were used to check library quality and concentration, and about 4.5 ng of each library was pooled. Sequencing of pooled libraries was carried out on an Illumina HiSeq2500 single-index Rapid Run using 2 x 100 bp reads and custom sequencing primers. As for how the authors treated the data: UMI-based consensus assembly with MiGEC version 1.2.6 was used to correct PCR and sequencing errors. MiXCR version 2.1.1 was used to carry out V(D)J alignment, clonotype assembly and CDR3 extraction. To normalise gene usage, clonotype sharing and MAIT/NKT TCR abundance, the analysis used the top 1000, 10 000 and 20 000 clonotypes per sample. After downsampling to 27 000 UMIs, diversity was calculated as the inverse Simpson index using the vegan R package. Paired Mann-Whitney U tests were applied to discordant twin pairs, with Benjamini-Hochberg correction for multiple testing. Following TCRdb reprocessing, every CDR3 protein sequence forms one entry, and DNA is not provided. TCRdb, not the authors, supplied the V and J calls. The sample's clone listing holds approximately 400,000 distinct CDR3 sequences. About 2.2% of the sample belongs to the ten largest clones.

From each donor, an approximately 2.3 ml peripheral blood sample was collected into PAXgene tubes and kept at -80 degrees C. Total RNA was isolated from whole blood with the PAXgene blood miRNA kit on an automated QIAcube, without T cell sorting. Peripheral blood from monozygotic twin pairs, either concordant or discordant for inflammatory bowel disease, underwent deep TCRalpha and TCRbeta repertoire profiling that used unique molecular barcoding. Smoking habits were recorded for all twin pairs, and individuals were classified as current, former or never smokers. Sequences SQVTM (CDR1) and ANQGSEA (CDR2) are obtained from the germline V gene. The CDR3 runs 12 residues from the cysteine to the phenylalanine. The DNA is not on file.

The TCR was taken from a human donor with ulcerative colitis or Crohn's disease, or a healthy co-twin of an affected twin (not recorded which). The rearrangement joined TRBV29-1 to TRBJ2-5. Sequenced: blood. CDR3 reads: CSVRRNEETQYF. The CDR3 plus the reference TRBV29-1 and TRBJ2-5 genes for the other parts give the full variable domain: SAVISQKPSRDICQRGTSLTIQCQVDSQVTMMFWYRQQPGQSLTLIATANQGSEATYESGFVIDKFPISRPNLTFSTLTVSNMSPEDSSIYLCSVRRNEETQYFGPGTRLLVL.